This T cell receptor (beta chain) was identified in a study of CD8 T cells in ankylosing spondylitis. Libraries of TCR beta came from quantitative 5'-RACE with molecular barcodes. From the 5' RACE reads, TCRdb called clonotypes with MiXCR, one entry per CDR3 protein. Of about 320,000 distinct CDR3 sequences listed, roughly 11% are singletons. Germline assignment: CDR1 SGHRS and CDR2 YFSETQ. With V trimmed by 8 bases and J by 1 base, 10 bases remained unmatched. The length of the CDR3 is 15 residues. This clonotype was detected ten times or more. What it recognizes is unknown. Overall study results and limits: Disease-associated clones were reportedly significantly overrepresented in matched ankylosing spondylitis synovial fluid. Roughly eight highly homologous variants made up a TCR beta motif that seemed to typify ankylosing spondylitis blood. Disease-linked clones, CD8+, were relatively rare in peripheral blood.

The chain combines TRBV5-1 with TRBJ2-3; 7 bases map to TRBD2. This clonotype originated in a female donor with ankylosing spondylitis or in good health (not recorded which). The sequencing sample was made of blood, either unsorted or a sorted T cell fraction (not recorded which). The CDR3 DNA reads TGCGCCAGTTCGGCGTGGGGAGGGGGCACAGATACGCAGTATTTT. Its translation is CASSAWGGGTDTQYF. Full variable domain (remainder filled in from reference TRBV5-1 and TRBJ2-3): KAGVTQTPRYLIKTRGQQVTLSCSPISGHRSVSWYQQTPGQGLQFLFEYFSETQRNKGNFPGRFSGRQFSNSRSEMNVSTLELGDSALYLCASSAWGGGTDTQYFGPGTRLTVL.